This T cell receptor beta chain appears in the sequencing data of a study of T cell changes during pregnancy in multiple sclerosis. V lost 6 bases, J lost 4 bases, and 15 bases lay in between. This CDR3 has 14 amino acids. Germline lookup yields CDR1 SNHLY and CDR2 FYNNEI. Data came from immunoSEQ multiplex PCR; TCRdb stores just in-frame clones and leaves some out. The table has more than 85,000 clones, about 93% seen once. V gene TRBV2 combines with J gene TRBJ1-1; perhaps TRBD1 as D (6 bases). This sequence was found in a female donor in good health, enrolled as a control in a pregnancy study. Specimen: peripheral blood, collected after pregnancy. DNA of the CDR3: TGTGCCAGCAGCCAATCGACAGGTTCCACTGAAGCTTTCTTT. As protein: CASSQSTGSTEAFF.